Following are 28 T cell receptor beta chains from one sample sequenced in a study of blood T cell repertoires in COVID-19 (dated by TCRdb to the early 2020s). The library came from the immunoSEQ multiplex PCR assay. TCRdb provides this immuneACCESS table in a form limited to in-frame rearrangements. Some clones are lacking; in checked studies, under half of them reflect an unresolved V gene, and why the rest are absent is not known. In this sample the table shows about 300,000 clones, around 86% of which occur a single time. The ten most abundant clones make up about an eighth of the sample. The source material was peripheral blood. The receptor source for this set is a human donor in a cohort sampled during active COVID-19.

The chain has TRBV7-9 and TRBJ2-7, with a tentative D call TRBD2 (6 bases). The CDR3 consists of 16 residues. Germline assignment: CDR1 SEHNR and CDR2 FQNEAQ (reference sequence). V lost 0 bases and J 2 bases, leaving 14 bases between the germline ends. CDR3 DNA: TGTGCCAGCAGCTTAGCGTCTTGGGGGGTTACCTACGAGCAGTACTTC. It translates to CASSLASWGVTYEQYF.

The genes are TRBV5-1 and TRBJ1-5, with 9 bases that match TRBD1. Trimming at V came to 0 bases and at J to 5 bases, leaving 3 bases not matched to a gene. The V gene's germline CDR1 is SGHRS and CDR2 YFSETQ. The CDR3 consists of 15 residues. CDR3 DNA: TGCGCCAGCAGCTTGGACGGGACAGGGCATCAGCCCCAGCATTTT. Amino acid sequence: CASSLDGTGHQPQHF.

This clone has a handful of counts. The rearrangement uses TRBV30 and TRBJ2-7; 8 bases are a match to TRBD2. Unmatched junction bases numbered 7, after V lost 6 bases and J lost 3 bases. The germline gives CDR1 GTSNPN, CDR2 SVGIG (reference sequence). The CDR3 loop spans 13 amino acids. DNA of the CDR3: TGTGCCTGCTGGACTAGCCCTCACTACGAGCAGTACTTC. It translates to CACWTSPHYEQYF.

The rearrangement uses TRBV27 and TRBJ2-7; the match to TRBD2 covers 9 bases. There are 14 residues in the CDR3. V was pared by 11 bases and J by 3 bases, with 11 bases of the junction left unmatched. From germline, CDR1 is MNHEY and CDR2 SMNVEV (reference sequence). DNA for the CDR3: TGTGCCTCAGGCTTGCGGGAGGGTTTCTACGAGCAGTACTTC. It translates to CASGLREGFYEQYF.

CDR3 in DNA: TGTGCCAGCAGCTCCCAGGGCCTCACTGAAGCTTTCTTT. Its protein is CASSSQGLTEAFF. This chain links TRBV11-2 with TRBJ1-1; possibly TRBD1 for D (5 bases). Germline CDR1 and CDR2: SGHAT and FQNNGV. The CDR3 runs 13 residues. The V and J ends lost 4 bases and 4 bases respectively, with 10 bases between them.

This CDR3 is CSVRTSGSLSEQFF. In nucleotides, the CDR3 is TGCAGCGTTCGGACTAGCGGGAGTCTCAGTGAGCAGTTCTTC. The chain uses TRBV29-1 and TRBJ2-1, with TRBD2 matching over 13 bases. This CDR3 region has 14 residues. V lost 5 bases, J lost 9 bases, and 7 bases stayed unmatched. Germline assignment: CDR1 SQVTM and CDR2 ANQGSEA.

This chain connects TRBV28 to TRBJ1-5; 8 positions agree with TRBD1. The CDR3 extends over 17 amino acids. Germline CDR1 and CDR2: MDHEN and SYDVKM. Trimming removed 3 bases from V and 3 bases from J; junction bases left unmatched: 10. This CDR3 is CASSFYGGTGNNQPQHF. The CDR3 DNA reads as TGTGCCAGCAGTTTTTATGGCGGGACAGGCAACAATCAGCCCCAGCATTTT.

This clone was observed a handful of times. The V and J genes are TRBV27 and TRBJ1-4; D not certain. The CDR3 has 17 residues. V was cut by 6 bases and J by 4 bases, with 21 bases left in between. The germline V gene encodes CDR1 MNHEY and CDR2 SMNVEV (reference sequence). This chain's CDR3 is CASSKDSRTYYNEKLFF. CDR3 nucleotides: TGTGCCAGCAGCAAAGATTCTAGGACTTACTATAATGAAAAACTGTTTTTT.

J is TRBJ2-1 and V is TRBV5-1; D might be TRBD1 (6 bases). V lost 0 bases and J 4 bases, leaving 11 bases between the germline ends. This CDR3 has 15 amino acids. CDR1 is SGHRS and CDR2 is YFSETQ in the germline V gene. In DNA, the CDR3 is TGCGCCAGCAGCTTGGTAGGGGGAGAATACAATGAGCAGTTCTTC. It yields the protein CASSLVGGEYNEQFF.

This chain uses TRBV5-1 with TRBJ2-5; tentative D call: TRBD1 (6 bases). The CDR3 is 14 residues long. Germline CDR1 is SGHRS and CDR2 is YFSETQ. Trimming shortened V by 8 bases and J by 7 bases, and 21 bases separated the two germline ends. The CDR3 DNA follows: TGCGCCAGTTCGCCCAGGACAGCGATGGGGACCCAGTACTTC. As protein: CASSPRTAMGTQYF.

This rearrangement joins TRBV10-3 to TRBJ1-5, with 7 bases aligning to TRBD1. This CDR3 is built from 16 residues. Germline V lookup: CDR1 ENHRY, CDR2 SYGVKD. With 2 bases clipped from V and 4 bases from J, the junction kept 8 bases outside the gene matches. This CDR3 reads CAISEALGQTNQPQHF. The CDR3 DNA sequence: TGTGCCATCAGTGAGGCCCTGGGACAGACTAATCAGCCCCAGCATTTT.

The CDR3: CATSDRTGLGAFF. CDR3 coding DNA: TGTGCCACCAGTGATAGAACAGGGTTAGGAGCTTTCTTT. The chain couples TRBV24-1 to TRBJ1-1; D is possibly TRBD1 (6 bases). With 3 bases removed from V and 10 bases from J, the gap between germline ends came to 14 bases. The CDR3 spans 13 residues. The germline CDR1 and CDR2 sequences are KGHDR and SFDVKD.

The gene calls are TRBV3-1 (or the pseudogene TRBV3-2) and TRBJ2-6, with TRBD2 identical over 9 bases. J lost 5 bases, V lost 0 bases, and 11 bases had no gene match. Germline V gene lookup returns CDR1 LGHDT and CDR2 YNNKEL (reference sequence). The CDR3 runs 19 residues. The CDR3 here is CASSQERVREGPRANVLTF. CDR3 DNA: TGTGCCAGCAGCCAAGAAAGAGTGCGGGAGGGCCCGAGGGCCAACGTCCTGACTTTC.

This clone was picked up one time. The rearrangement links TRBV19 to TRBJ1-6; TRBD1 aligns across 9 bases. J was trimmed by 7 bases and V by 6 bases; bases with no gene match: 4. The germline V gene has CDR1 LNHDA and CDR2 SQIVND (reference sequence). CDR3 size: 14 residues. This CDR3 reads CASRVQGANSPLHF. The CDR3 DNA reads TGTGCCAGTAGGGTACAGGGGGCGAATTCACCCCTCCACTTT. The complete variable domain, with remaining parts taken from reference TRBV19 and TRBJ1-6, reads DGGITQSPKYLFRKEGQNVTLSCEQNLNHDAMYWYRQDPGQGLRLIYYSQIVNDFQKGDIAEGYSVSREKKESFPLTVTSAQKNPTAFYLCASRVQGANSPLHFGNGTRLTVT.

This rearrangement joins TRBV27 to TRBJ1-1, with unresolved D. Trimming took 5 bases from V and 3 from J, leaving 10 bases between them. Germline assignment: CDR1 MNHEY and CDR2 SMNVEV (reference sequence). The CDR3 runs 13 residues. Here the CDR3 reads CASSQMGDTEAFF. The DNA for the CDR3 is TGTGCCAGCAGTCAGATGGGCGACACTGAAGCTTTCTTT.

J is TRBJ2-2 and V is TRBV3-1 (or the pseudogene TRBV3-2); no firm D call. Trimming removed 2 bases from V and 5 bases from J, with 9 bases in between. The germline V gene encodes CDR1 LGHDT and CDR2 YNNKEL (reference sequence). The CDR3 length is 14 residues. DNA for the CDR3: TGTGCCAGCAGCCAATCCCTTGTGACCGGGGAGCTGTTTTTT. Its translation is CASSQSLVTGELFF.

The V call is TRBV6-5, the J call TRBJ2-2; tentatively, D is TRBD2 (6 bases). V lost 10 bases, J lost 5 bases, and 11 bases lay in between. Per the germline V gene, CDR1 is MNHEY and CDR2 is SVGAGI. This CDR3 region has 12 residues. This CDR3 reads CATGLATGELFF. The CDR3 bases are TGTGCCACCGGCCTAGCGACCGGGGAGCTGTTTTTT.

The chain carries TRBV28 and TRBJ1-1, with D tentatively TRBD1 (6 bases). Germline CDR1 and CDR2: MDHEN and SYDVKM. This CDR3 is 14 amino acids long. With 8 bases removed from V and 3 bases from J, the gap between germline ends came to 16 bases. CDR3 DNA: TGTGCCAGCTTGACAGGTTCGTTGGACACTGAAGCTTTCTTT. This codes for CASLTGSLDTEAFF.

This chain uses TRBV7-6 with TRBJ2-1, with 12 bases identical to TRBD2. The CDR3 has 14 residues. CDR1 SGHVS and CDR2 FNYEAQ come from the germline V gene. The V segment lost 2 bases and the J segment 8 bases; nucleotides outside the gene matches: 1. The CDR3 DNA follows: TGTGCCAGCAGCTTAAGGACTAGCGGGGATGAGCAGTTCTTC. Translated, it gives CASSLRTSGDEQFF.

The chain joins TRBV24-1 to TRBJ2-5; a possible D gene is TRBD1 (5 bases). V was shortened by 6 bases and J by 5 bases, with 15 bases between the two germline ends. The CDR3 runs 14 residues. The germline V gene has CDR1 KGHDR and CDR2 SFDVKD. This chain's CDR3 is CATSRGSLGETQYF. The CDR3, as DNA: TGTGCCACCAGTAGGGGATCACTTGGGGAGACCCAGTACTTC.

CDR3 nucleotide sequence: TGCGCCAGCAGCTTGGGGGCAGCCTCTGGAAACACCATATATTTT. The encoded protein is CASSLGAASGNTIYF. V and J are TRBV5-1 and TRBJ1-3; no clear D. V lost 0 bases and J lost 0, with 7 bases in between. Germline CDR1 reads SGHRS; CDR2 reads YFSETQ. CDR3 length equals 15 residues.

The CDR3 spells CASSVEQEAPGNTIYF. CDR3 DNA sequence: TGTGCCAGCAGCGTAGAGCAAGAGGCGCCCGGAAACACCATATATTTT. The J gene is TRBJ1-3, the V gene TRBV9; D not certain. This CDR3 spans 16 amino acids. V lost 0 bases to trimming and J lost 4 bases, with 14 bases between them. Germline V gene data show CDR1 as SGDLS and CDR2 as YYNGEE.

There are a few counts of this clone. The CDR3 protein is CSDRQRDGQAFF. The CDR3 DNA sequence: TGCAGCGACCGTCAGCGGGACGGACAAGCTTTCTTT. The V gene is TRBV29-1, the J gene TRBJ1-1, with D possibly being TRBD1 (5 bases). This CDR3 region has 12 residues. Germline CDR1 is SQVTM and CDR2 is ANQGSEA. Trimming shortened V by 7 bases and J by 9 bases, and 18 bases separated the two germline ends.

This clone turned up a few times. In DNA, the CDR3 is TGTGCCAGCAGTCCGAGCTCTGGGGCCAACGTCCTGACTTTC. Protein sequence: CASSPSSGANVLTF. This chain uses TRBV11-3 with TRBJ2-6; D unclear. V shed 6 bases and J shed 0 bases, with 6 bases lying between them. The CDR3 totals 14 residues. Germline V gene lookup returns CDR1 SGHNT and CDR2 YENEEA.

This rearrangement joins TRBV7-6 to TRBJ1-2, with 10 bases that match TRBD1. The trim removed 5 bases at V and 5 bases at J, leaving 11 bases unmatched. The CDR3 spans 16 residues. Germline-derived CDR1 and CDR2 are SGHVS and FNYEAQ. CDR3 DNA sequence: TGTGCCAGCAGCCCTGGGGCCGGGACAGGGGAATATGGCTACACCTTC. Translated, it gives CASSPGAGTGEYGYTF. The variable domain in full, with the rest retrieved from reference TRBV7-6 and TRBJ1-2, is GAGVSQSPRYKVTKRGQDVALRCDPISGHVSLYWYRQALGQGPEFLTYFNYEAQQDKSGLPNDRFSAERPEGSISTLTIQRTEQRDSAMYRCASSPGAGTGEYGYTFGSGTRLTVV.

This clone was observed once. The genes are TRBV4-1 and TRBJ1-1; the D is unclear. V was pared by 10 bases and J by 1 base, with 7 bases between. Germline V CDR1 and CDR2: MGHRA, YSYEKL. The CDR3 loop spans 11 amino acids. The CDR3 coding sequence is TGCGCCACCGCCGGGAACACTGAAGCTTTCTTT. This translates into CATAGNTEAFF.

V is TRBV3-1 (or the pseudogene TRBV3-2) and J is TRBJ2-1, with TRBD2 matching over 8 bases. V was clipped by 1 base and J by 8 bases; unmatched bases: 22. The CDR3 contains 20 residues. CDR1 is LGHDT and CDR2 is YNNKEL in the germline V gene (reference sequence). The chain's CDR3 is CASSQGPGTSFWTSSDEQFF. CDR3 nucleotides: TGTGCCAGCAGCCAAGGTCCTGGGACAAGTTTTTGGACTAGCTCGGATGAGCAGTTCTTC.

CDR3 bases: TGCAGTGCGGGGGACTCCGATACGCAGTATTTT. Residues: CSAGDSDTQYF. This sequence joins TRBV20-1 and TRBJ2-3, with D possibly matching TRBD2 (6 bases). Germline V lookup: CDR1 DFQATT, CDR2 SNEGSKA (reference sequence). The CDR3 contains 11 residues. The V gene lost 6 bases and the J gene lost 6 bases, with 10 bases spanning the gap.